One and the same sample provided the 5 T cell receptor beta chains below, sequenced in a study of blood T cell repertoires in COVID-19. Some clones are missing from TCRdb's copy, which holds only in-frame ones; the method was immunoSEQ multiplex PCR. The sample lists about 270,000 clones, approximately 88% seen once, with under 2.5% in the top ten. The sample comprised peripheral blood. The origin of the receptors is a man aged 50 or older with acute or convalescent COVID-19.

The chain couples TRBV30 to TRBJ1-2; the D is unclear. The CDR3 is made up of 11 amino acids. Germline-derived CDR1 and CDR2 are GTSNPN and SVGIG (reference sequence). V lost 7 bases and J 6 bases, leaving 12 bases between the germline ends. The CDR3 sequence is CASFEADGYTF. In DNA form, the CDR3 reads TGTGCCTCGTTCGAGGCGGATGGCTACACCTTC.

The chain has TRBV7-9 and TRBJ1-4; D remains unclear. From germline, CDR1 is SEHNR and CDR2 FQNEAQ (reference sequence). V lost 5 bases, J lost 7 bases, and 20 bases lay in between. The CDR3 is made up of 16 amino acids. The DNA for the CDR3 is TGTGCCAGCAGCCCGGGAGGGATTAATAGAAGTGAAAAACTGTTTTTT. It specifies CASSPGGINRSEKLFF. Using reference TRBV7-9 and TRBJ1-4 for the parts outside the CDR3, the full variable domain is DTGVSQNPRHKITKRGQNVTFRCDPISEHNRLYWYRQTLGQGPEFLTYFQNEAQLEKSRLLSDRFSAERPKGSFSTLEIQRTEQGDSAMYLCASSPGGINRSEKLFFGSGTQLSVL.

The chain joins TRBV2 to TRBJ1-2; D not certain. The CDR3 has 13 residues. V gave up 5 bases and J gave up 4 bases, with 11 bases separating them. Looked up from germline, CDR1 is SNHLY and CDR2 is FYNNEI. CDR3 sequence (DNA): TGTGCCAGCAGTAGTGGAGAGGTCTATGGCTACACCTTC. Its translation is CASSSGEVYGYTF.

J is TRBJ2-1 and V is TRBV18; the D is unclear. CDR1 is KGHSH and CDR2 is LQKENI in the germline V gene. The CDR3 runs to 15 residues. The ends were cut back, 4 bases at V and 0 bases at J, with 10 bases in the middle. The CDR3 coding sequence is TGTGCCAGCTCACAGGCGGAGAGCTCCTACAATGAGCAGTTCTTC. Encoded protein: CASSQAESSYNEQFF. Variable domain in full (rest from reference TRBV18 and TRBJ2-1): NAGVMQNPRHLVRRRGQEARLRCSPMKGHSHVYWYRQLPEEGLKFMVYLQKENIIDESGMPKERFSAEFPKEGPSILRIQQVVRGDSAAYFCASSQAESSYNEQFFGPGTRLTVL.

This clone was seen more than once but under ten times. The rearrangement links TRBV19 to TRBJ1-2; 7 bases are a match to TRBD1. The CDR3 totals 16 residues. The V gene end was trimmed by 5 bases and the J gene end by 8 bases; junction bases not matched to a gene: 17. Germline values: CDR1 LNHDA, CDR2 SQIVND (reference sequence). For the CDR3, the DNA is TGTGCCAGTAGTCAAGGGACAGCGCTAACTATGGAGGGCTACACCTTC. Protein sequence: CASSQGTALTMEGYTF. The full variable domain, in which reference TRBV19 and TRBJ1-2 provide the parts outside the CDR3, is DGGITQSPKYLFRKEGQNVTLSCEQNLNHDAMYWYRQDPGQGLRLIYYSQIVNDFQKGDIAEGYSVSREKKESFPLTVTSAQKNPTAFYLCASSQGTALTMEGYTFGSGTRLTVV.